This T cell receptor beta chain was identified during a study of T cells in Graves' hyperthyroidism and ophthalmopathy. At least ten counts were recorded for this clonotype. The CDR3 regions of TCR beta were amplified from RNA transcripts. A first-round RT-PCR of the TCR CDR3 used the HTBI primer set. TCRdb fed the multiplex PCR reads into MiXCR, producing one record per CDR3 protein. The repertoire holds around 340,000 distinct CDR3 sequences, with about 15% as singletons. The CDR3 is made up of 15 amino acids. Germline CDR1 LGHDT, CDR2 YNNKEL (reference sequence). The trim removed 4 bases at V and 4 bases at J, leaving 6 bases unmatched. The authors took PBMCs from roughly 10 ml fresh peripheral blood.

The source of this sequence is a woman between 25 and 40 years old with Graves' hyperthyroidism that later progressed to Graves' ophthalmopathy. The J gene is TRBJ2-5, the V gene TRBV3-1; 10 bases are a match to TRBD2. Sequences were obtained from blood. In DNA, the CDR3 is TGTGCCAGCAGCCGCCAACCTAGCGGGGGAGAGACCCAGTACTTC. Its translation: CASSRQPSGGETQYF.